This T cell receptor beta chain appears in the sequencing data of a study of blood T cell repertoires in COVID-19. Methods used by the authors: Nucleated cell number was recorded as an estimate derived from reference gene primer amplification. Produced via immunoSEQ multiplex PCR; TCRdb's table is partial and in-frame only. The DNA was the basis for D and trimming; V, J and clone size are from that table. The sample has 62,000 or so clones; around 73% are singletons. The CDR3 loop spans 15 amino acids. Trimming took off 8 bases at V and 5 bases at J, with 20 bases between the two ends. Germline values: CDR1 MNHEY, CDR2 SMNVEV (reference sequence). Seattle participants joined during active infection and were tracked over time.

Sequencing was carried out using peripheral blood. This clonotype originated in a man between 60 and 75 years old with COVID-19, enrolled during active disease. The genes are TRBV27 and TRBJ2-3; maybe TRBD1 (6 bases). CDR3 in amino acids: CASVHSPGAIDTQYF. The CDR3 DNA is TGTGCCAGCGTACATTCTCCAGGGGCTATAGATACGCAGTATTTT.